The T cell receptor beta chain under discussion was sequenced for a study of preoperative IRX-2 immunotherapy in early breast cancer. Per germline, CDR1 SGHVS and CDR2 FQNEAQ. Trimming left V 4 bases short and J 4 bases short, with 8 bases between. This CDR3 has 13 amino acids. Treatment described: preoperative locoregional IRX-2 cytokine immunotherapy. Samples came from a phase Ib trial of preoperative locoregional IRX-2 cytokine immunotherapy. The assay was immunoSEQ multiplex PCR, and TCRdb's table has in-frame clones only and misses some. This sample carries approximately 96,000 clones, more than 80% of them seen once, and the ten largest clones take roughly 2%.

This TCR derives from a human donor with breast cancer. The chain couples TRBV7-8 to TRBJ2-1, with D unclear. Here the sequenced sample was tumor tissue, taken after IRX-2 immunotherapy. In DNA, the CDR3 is TGTGCCAGCAGCTCCCCTAATTACAATGAGCAGTTCTTC. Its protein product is CASSSPNYNEQFF.